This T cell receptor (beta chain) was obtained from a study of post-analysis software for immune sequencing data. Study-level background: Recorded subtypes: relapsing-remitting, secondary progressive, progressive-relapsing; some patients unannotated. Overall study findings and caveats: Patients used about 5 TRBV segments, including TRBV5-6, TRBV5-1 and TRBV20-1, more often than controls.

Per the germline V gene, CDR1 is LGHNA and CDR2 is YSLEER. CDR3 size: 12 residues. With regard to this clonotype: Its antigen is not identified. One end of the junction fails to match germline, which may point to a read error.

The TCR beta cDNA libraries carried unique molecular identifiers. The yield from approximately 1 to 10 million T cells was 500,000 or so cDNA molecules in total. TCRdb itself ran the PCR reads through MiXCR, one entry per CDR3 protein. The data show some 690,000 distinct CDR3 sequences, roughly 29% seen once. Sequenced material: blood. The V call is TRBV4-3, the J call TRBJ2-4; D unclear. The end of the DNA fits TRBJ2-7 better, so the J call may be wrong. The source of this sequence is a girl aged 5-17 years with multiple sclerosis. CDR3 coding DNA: TGCGCCAACAGCCAACCGGGTCGCGAGCAGTACTTC. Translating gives CANSQPGREQYF.